The 20 T cell receptor delta chains below come from one sample, sequenced in a study of Vδ1+ human thymocytes. Study results and caveats: Thymic TRG and TRD repertoires appeared highly polyclonal, with Gaussian CDR3 length distributions.

These TCRs' antigens remain unknown. Sequences come from RNA converted to cDNA by reverse transcription. Pooled V-gene forward primers with one constant-region reverse primer generated the CDR3 amplicons by multiplex PCR. TCRdb called clones from the multiplex PCR reads again using CATT. Of about 55,000 delta-chain clones in the sample, less than 20% were seen once. Material for sequencing was Vdelta1+ gamma-delta thymocytes from the thymus. Subset of the sample: FACS-sorted CD3+ TCRalphabeta- TCRVdelta1+ TCRVdelta2- thymocytes. The receptors originated from a boy under two years old who had congenital heart surgery.

The V gene is TRDV1, the J gene TRDJ1; 9 bases are shared with TRDD3. In germline, CDR1 is TSWWSYY, CDR2 QGS. V lost 3 bases to trimming and J lost 3 bases; unmatched junction nucleotides: 35. There are 25 residues in the CDR3. The CDR3 is CALGDPSPAHLGIRGVRGFPDKLIF. The DNA of the CDR3 is TGTGCTCTTGGGGACCCCTCTCCAGCCCACTTGGGGATACGTGGGGTAAGGGGTTTCCCCGATAAACTCATCTTT.

The chain recombines TRDV1 with TRDJ1; no clear D. The V end lost 6 bases, the J end lost 0 bases, and 20 bases lay between the germline ends. Germline CDR1 and CDR2: TSWWSYY and QGS. The CDR3 sequence is 17 residues long. CDR3 DNA: TGTGCTCTTGGAGGTACGGGGTGGAGATTGTACACCGATAAACTCATCTTT. Translation gives CALGGTGWRLYTDKLIF.

The rearrangement joins TRDV1 to TRDJ1; TRDD3 might be the D (5 bases). The CDR3 contains 19 residues. Germline V CDR1 and CDR2: TSWWSYY, QGS. V lost 4 bases and J lost 2, with 26 bases in between. The DNA of the CDR3 is TGTGCTCTTGGGGGGATTTACGAGGTGGGGCCAAACTGGACCGATAAACTCATCTTT. Translation: CALGGIYEVGPNWTDKLIF.

This clone was detected a few times. The chain uses TRDV1 and TRDJ1; 9 bases match TRDD2. The trim removed 1 base at V and 9 bases at J, leaving 21 bases unmatched. This CDR3 contains 19 residues. Per germline, CDR1 TSWWSYY and CDR2 QGS. The CDR3 loop is CALGEQGPSYSPGDLELIF. The CDR3 nucleotides are TGTGCTCTTGGGGAACAGGGGCCTTCCTACTCCCCCGGGGATCTCGAACTCATCTTT.

Only a few counts were recorded for this clone. This chain links TRDV1 with TRDJ1; 11 bases line up with TRDD3. Germline CDR1 reads TSWWSYY; CDR2 reads QGS. Trimming cost V 5 bases and J 1 base; bases outside gene matches: 33. CDR3 length: 25 residues. For the CDR3, the DNA is TGTGCTCTTGGGAAAGGGCCCCAACCTTTCTTGAGACTGGGGGATAAAGGGGTCGGCACCGATAAACTCATCTTT. As protein: CALGKGPQPFLRLGDKGVGTDKLIF.

This clone was found a few times. V and J are TRDV1 and TRDJ1; the D is unclear. V was clipped by 0 bases and J by 0 bases, with 14 bases between them. Germline CDR1 and CDR2: TSWWSYY and QGS. The CDR3 is made up of 17 amino acids. The CDR3 sequence: CALGELEERIYTDKLIF. CDR3 nucleotide sequence: TGTGCTCTTGGGGAACTAGAGGAGAGGATCTACACCGATAAACTCATCTTT.

The gene calls are TRDV1 and TRDJ1; 7 bases are a match to TRDD3. The CDR3 has 21 residues. Germline trimming cut 0 bases from V and 10 bases from J; bases unmatched to any gene: 29. Germline CDR1 and CDR2: TSWWSYY and QGS. CDR3 in DNA: TGTGCTCTTGGGGAACTTGGGGTCCCATCGATGGGGGACCCTCTTCAAACATTACTCATCTTT. It translates to CALGELGVPSMGDPLQTLLIF.

The gene calls are TRDV1 and TRDJ1; 8 bases agree with TRDD3. The germline gives CDR1 TSWWSYY, CDR2 QGS. V gave up 1 base and J gave up 2 bases; unmatched junction bases: 15. The CDR3 runs 19 residues. DNA for the CDR3: TGTGCTCTTGGGGAACCTTGTCCTCCAGTACTGGGGGGAACCGATAAACTCATCTTT. It yields the protein CALGEPCPPVLGGTDKLIF.

The chain employs TRDV1 and TRDJ1, with 8 bases fitting TRDD3. This CDR3 region has 14 residues. Looked up from germline, CDR1 is TSWWSYY and CDR2 is QGS. The CDR3 region is CALTPPGTGGKLIF. In nucleotides, the CDR3 is TGTGCCCTCACTCCACCCGGTACTGGGGGCAAACTCATCTTT.

This clone was counted a single time. A read error may produce the germline difference seen at one junction end. The sample holds other DNA sequences that translate to the same CDR3. V and J are TRDV2 and TRDJ1; D may be TRDD3 (5 bases). Germline assignment: CDR1 GEAIGNYY and CDR2 EKD. CDR3 length: 16 residues. CDR3 bases: TGTGCCCCCGAAGTAGACGCGGGGGCACTGGATTACCGACTCATCTTC. Its protein product is CAPEVDAGALDYRLIF.

The chain recombines TRDV1 with TRDJ1; possibly TRDD2 or TRDD3 for D (7 bases each). The germline V gene has CDR1 TSWWSYY and CDR2 QGS. V lost 4 bases to trimming and J lost 0 bases, with 21 bases between them. CDR3 length equals 18 residues. The chain's CDR3 is CALGAPSWAGGYTDKLIF. The CDR3 DNA follows: TGTGCTCTTGGGGCACCTTCCTGGGCTGGGGGCTACACCGATAAACTCATCTTT.

This clone was observed a handful of times. This chain connects TRDV1 to TRDJ1, with D perhaps matching TRDD2 (5 bases). V was cut by 6 bases and J by 3 bases, with 8 bases left in between. This CDR3 region has 12 residues. Germline assignment: CDR1 TSWWSYY and CDR2 QGS. In DNA form, the CDR3 reads TGTGCTCTTGGAGCCTACCCCGATAAACTCATCTTT. It is translated as CALGAYPDKLIF.

The V and J genes are TRDV1 and TRDJ1; 7 bases map to TRDD2. With V trimmed by 2 bases and J by 0 bases, 21 bases remained unmatched. The CDR3 length is 21 residues. The germline V gene encodes CDR1 TSWWSYY and CDR2 QGS. The CDR3 region has the DNA TGTGCTCTTGGGGAAGGGCCTTTCCTACGAAGGGACCTTAATAACACCGATAAACTCATCTTT. Translating it yields CALGEGPFLRRDLNNTDKLIF.

The chain recombines TRDV1 with TRDJ1; maybe TRDD3 (6 bases). CDR3 length: 15 amino acids. Trimming removed 2 bases from V and 0 bases from J, with 10 bases in between. Germline loops: CDR1 TSWWSYY, CDR2 QGS. The CDR3 region is CALGERWGDTDKLIF. CDR3 DNA: TGTGCTCTTGGGGAAAGGTGGGGGGACACCGATAAACTCATCTTT.

The chain carries TRDV1 and TRDJ1; D is perhaps TRDD2 or TRDD3 (8 bases each). The ends were cut back, 4 bases at V and 3 bases at J, with 45 bases in the middle. There are 25 residues in the CDR3. The germline CDR1 and CDR2 sequences are TSWWSYY and QGS. The CDR3 DNA follows: TGTGCTCTTGGGGGATCCGAGAAGGCTTCCTACTACTACAGGTCGGGTGGGGGATCTGCCGATAAACTCATCTTT. Protein product: CALGGSEKASYYYRSGGGSADKLIF.

V and J are TRDV1 and TRDJ1; 9 bases agree with TRDD2. There are 22 residues in the CDR3. Looked up from germline, CDR1 is TSWWSYY and CDR2 is QGS. The V gene end was trimmed by 3 bases and the J gene end by 2 bases; junction bases not matched to a gene: 25. This CDR3 is CALGDPIPAFLRIHPHTDKLIF. In DNA form, the CDR3 reads TGTGCTCTTGGGGATCCCATCCCGGCCTTCCTACGTATTCACCCTCATACCGATAAACTCATCTTT.

This clone came up a few times. The chain recombines TRDV1 with TRDJ1; 7 bases align to TRDD3. The CDR3 runs to 22 residues. V shed 0 bases and J 7 bases; nucleotides not matched to a gene: 29. The germline V gene has CDR1 TSWWSYY and CDR2 QGS. This CDR3 is CALGELNFGNRGTGGMQSKLIF. The CDR3 DNA sequence: TGTGCTCTTGGGGAACTTAATTTCGGGAACCGAGGAACCGGGGGGATGCAAAGTAAACTCATCTTT.

This clone has just a few counts. This sequence joins TRDV1 and TRDJ1, with TRDD2 matching 9 bases. Germline values: CDR1 TSWWSYY, CDR2 QGS. The V segment lost 0 bases and the J segment 5 bases; nucleotides outside the gene matches: 25. The CDR3 covers 22 residues. The CDR3 DNA reads as TGTGCTCTTGGGGAACTAGAGTGTCCTTCCTACGTTACTGGGCCGCATGGTGATAAACTCATCTTT. It codes for CALGELECPSYVTGPHGDKLIF.

This rearrangement joins TRDV1 to TRDJ1, with 8 bases fitting TRDD3. The J segment lost 0 bases and the V segment lost 1 base, leaving 25 bases of the junction unmatched. CDR3 length: 23 residues. Germline CDR1 reads TSWWSYY; CDR2 reads QGS. CDR3 nucleotide sequence: TGTGCTCTTGGGGAACCGGGGCGGGTCCTAACGACTGGGGGGACTCCGTACACCGATAAACTCATCTTT. This gives the protein CALGEPGRVLTTGGTPYTDKLIF.

This clone was found a few times. The genes are TRDV1 and TRDJ1, with 10 bases lining up with TRDD3. The germline CDR1 and CDR2 sequences are TSWWSYY and QGS. Losses at the gene ends were 4 bases for V and 2 bases for J; bases not matched to a gene: 13. The CDR3 is made up of 18 amino acids. The CDR3 sequence: CALGVPLRTGGLTDKLIF. As DNA, the CDR3 is TGTGCTCTTGGGGTACCCCTCCGGACTGGGGGATTAACCGATAAACTCATCTTT.